Below are 7 T cell receptor beta chains sequenced from a single sample in a study of blood T cells in healthy people across ages. A second roughly 6 to 12 cycle PCR used barcoded and J-beta primers. In TCRdb, the 5' RACE reads were re-called with MiXCR into one record per CDR3 protein. Here the sample spans hundreds of thousands of distinct CDR3 sequences, around 32% being singletons. The specimen sequenced was blood. The receptors shown here come from a woman aged 80 or older in good health.

Worth noting for this clonotype: One end of the junction is discordant with germline, which a read error may explain. The chain joins TRBV7-7 to TRBJ2-7, with a possible D match to TRBD1 (5 bases). The CDR3 length is 14 residues. Looked up from germline, CDR1 is SSHAT and CDR2 is FNYEAQ (reference sequence). The CDR3 DNA is TGTGTCAGCAGCTTAGTGGCAGGGTCCCACGAGCAGTACTTC. This translates into CVSSLVAGSHEQYF.

This clonotype has at least ten counts. The rearrangement uses TRBV12-3 or TRBV12-4 and TRBJ2-1, with TRBD2 matching over 12 bases. The V segment lost 6 bases and the J segment 5 bases; nucleotides outside the gene matches: 5. CDR3 size: 15 residues. The CDR3 DNA is TGTGCCAGCAGCCTAGCGGGGGGGCCAAACAATGAGCAGTTCTTC. Translated, it gives CASSLAGGPNNEQFF.

This clonotype showed up many times. The chain has TRBV7-2 and TRBJ2-1, with no clear D. Trimming took 1 base from V and 9 from J, leaving 10 bases between them. Germline V gene sequence: CDR1 SGHTA, CDR2 FQGNSA. The length of the CDR3 is 13 residues. The CDR3 sequence: CASSLESCGEQFF. The CDR3 nucleotides read TGTGCCAGCAGCTTAGAAAGCTGCGGTGAGCAGTTCTTC.

The chain carries TRBV20-1 and TRBJ2-5; 14 bases agree with TRBD2. The J segment lost 11 bases and the V segment lost 3 bases, leaving 14 bases of the junction unmatched. Per germline, CDR1 DFQATT and CDR2 SNEGSKA (reference sequence). The CDR3 is 16 residues long. In DNA, the CDR3 is TGCAGTGCTAGCGGGACTAGCGGGGGCCTTGGGAATGAGCAGTACTTC. This translates into CSASGTSGGLGNEQYF.

This clonotype was seen many times. The chain has TRBV12-3 or TRBV12-4 and TRBJ1-2, with a weak D call TRBD1 (6 bases). This CDR3 is 13 amino acids long. The V end was cut by 6 bases, the J end by 2 bases, with 10 bases between. CDR3 amino acids: CASRRDINYGYTF. The CDR3 region has the DNA TGTGCCAGCAGGAGGGACATCAACTATGGCTACACCTTC.

At least ten counts were recorded for this clonotype. The rearrangement joins TRBV9 to TRBJ2-1; 7 bases are shared with TRBD2. CDR3 length: 15 amino acids. Germline CDR1 reads SGDLS; CDR2 reads YYNGEE. V gave up 4 bases and J gave up 2 bases; unmatched junction bases: 6. The CDR3 sequence is CASSPAGLAYNEQFF. Written as DNA, the CDR3 is TGTGCCAGCAGCCCCGCCGGACTAGCCTACAATGAGCAGTTCTTC.

This chain links TRBV9 with TRBJ1-2; tentatively, D is TRBD1 (5 bases). The CDR3 runs to 14 residues. From germline, CDR1 is SGDLS and CDR2 YYNGEE. V was clipped by 1 base and J by 2 bases, with 9 bases between them. Here the CDR3 DNA reads TGTGCCAGCAGCGTAACCGGGACGAACTATGGCTACACCTTC. It encodes CASSVTGTNYGYTF.